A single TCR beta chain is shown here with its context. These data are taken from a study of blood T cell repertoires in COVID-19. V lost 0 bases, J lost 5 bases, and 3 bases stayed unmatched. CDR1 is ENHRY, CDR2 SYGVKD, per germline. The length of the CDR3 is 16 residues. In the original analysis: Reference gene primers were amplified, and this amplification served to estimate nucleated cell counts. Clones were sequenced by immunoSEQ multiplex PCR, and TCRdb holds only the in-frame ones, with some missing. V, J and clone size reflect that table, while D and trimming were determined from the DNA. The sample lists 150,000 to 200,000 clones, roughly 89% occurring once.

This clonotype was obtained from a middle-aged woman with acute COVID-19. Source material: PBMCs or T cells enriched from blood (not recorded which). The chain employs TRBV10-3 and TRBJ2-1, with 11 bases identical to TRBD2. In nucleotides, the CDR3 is TGTGCCATCAGTGAGTCGGTAGCGGGGGGGGACAATGAGCAGTTCTTC. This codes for CAISESVAGGDNEQFF.